This entry lists 2 T cell receptor beta chains sequenced from one sample in a study of spatial heterogeneity in lung cancer. Their specific antigens are unknown. Stated time point: sample taken at primary tumor resection. TCRdb re-derived calls from the 5' RACE reads in MiXCR, one entry per CDR3 protein. This sample yields approximately 8,500 distinct CDR3 sequences, of which under 15% are seen a single time; 9.5% to 11% belongs to the top ten. Findings of the study overall: The number of expanded tumor alpha and beta chains correlated with mutation number.

This material consisted of lung tumor tissue, taken at surgery. These receptors all stem from a male donor with early-stage non-small cell lung cancer.

This clonotype occurred many times. As an off-target read in a library built for alpha chains, this beta chain has a frequency of little significance. The V call is TRBV9, the J call TRBJ2-5; D is unresolved. The CDR3 runs to 14 residues. The V and J ends lost 4 bases and 2 bases respectively, with 12 bases between them. Germline V gene sequence: CDR1 SGDLS, CDR2 YYNGEE. The CDR3 sequence is CASSPGGIQETQYF. Written as DNA, the CDR3 is TGTGCCAGCAGCCCCGGCGGCATACAAGAGACCCAGTACTTC.

In this sample, this clonotype turned up many times. A library made for alpha chains picked up this beta chain off target, so its size means little. The chain links TRBV4-2 to TRBJ2-7, with 12 nucleotides matching TRBD2. The CDR3 is 15 amino acids. Germline V gene lookup returns CDR1 LGHNA and CDR2 YNFKEQ. V shed 4 bases and J 1 base; nucleotides not matched to a gene: 2. CDR3 protein: CASSRGLAGSYEQYF. For the CDR3, the DNA is TGTGCCAGCAGCCGCGGACTAGCGGGGTCCTACGAGCAGTACTTC.